The 15 T cell receptor beta chains in this list originate from one sample, sequenced in a study of cytomegalovirus exposure and HLA in healthy donors. PCR primers comprised 60 Vbeta and 13 Jbeta primers. Repertoires were generated with immunoSEQ multiplex PCR, while TCRdb's copy carries only in-frame clones and drops some. The sample totals 150,000 to 200,000 clones. Material: PBMCs. The receptors originated from a man aged 25 to 40 in good health and CMV-seronegative.

The chain combines TRBV29-1 with TRBJ1-2; the D gene is possibly TRBD1 (5 bases). The germline V and J ends were trimmed by 2 bases and 5 bases, with 12 bases remaining between them. CDR3 length equals 13 residues. CDR1 SQVTM and CDR2 ANQGSEA come from the germline V gene. In nucleotides, the CDR3 is TGCAGCGTTGAATTGGGGCAGGTTTATGGCTACACCTTC. Translating gives CSVELGQVYGYTF.

The chain couples TRBV7-6 to TRBJ1-3; no definite D call. Germline CDR1 SGHVS, CDR2 FNYEAQ. Trimming cost V 5 bases and J 0 bases, with 11 bases left between them. The CDR3 is 15 residues long. The CDR3 loop reads CASSQDYFSGNTIYF. The CDR3 region has the DNA TGTGCCAGCAGCCAAGACTATTTCTCTGGAAACACCATATATTTT.

In nucleotides, the CDR3 is TGTGCCAGCAGCTTGAAGGGGGCGATCGGCTACACCTTC. It specifies CASSLKGAIGYTF. V is TRBV5-6 and J is TRBJ1-2, with 7 bases identical to TRBD1. V lost 1 base to trimming and J lost 8 bases; unmatched junction nucleotides: 5. The CDR3 totals 13 residues. Per germline, CDR1 SGHDT and CDR2 YYEEEE.

The gene calls are TRBV27 and TRBJ1-2; TRBD1 matches 11 bases. The CDR3 covers 16 residues. Germline V CDR1 and CDR2: MNHEY, SMNVEV (reference sequence). Trimming at V came to 0 bases and at J to 4 bases, leaving 4 bases not matched to a gene. The CDR3 DNA reads as TGTGCCAGCAGTTTATCTCGGACAGGGGGCGTCTATGGCTACACCTTC. It is translated as CASSLSRTGGVYGYTF.

The CDR3 sequence is CASSLVGQAQLFF. The DNA for the CDR3 is TGTGCCAGCAGCTTAGTTGGGCAGGCTCAACTGTTTTTT. The rearrangement joins TRBV7-2 to TRBJ1-4; no firm D call. Trimming left V 1 base short and J 12 bases short, with 12 bases between. CDR3 length: 13 amino acids. Germline V lookup: CDR1 SGHTA, CDR2 FQGNSA.

The J gene is TRBJ2-2, the V gene TRBV10-3; 8 bases line up with TRBD1. V lost 10 bases and J lost 0; bases outside the gene matches: 7. Germline V CDR1 and CDR2: ENHRY, SYGVKD. The CDR3 sequence is 15 residues long. CDR3 region: CATLQTGANTGELFF. The CDR3 nucleotides read TGTGCCACCCTACAGACAGGGGCGAACACCGGGGAGCTGTTTTTT.

This chain connects TRBV19 to TRBJ2-5, with TRBD2 matching 9 bases. This CDR3 has 13 residues. Germline V CDR1 and CDR2: LNHDA, SQIVND (reference sequence). V was clipped by 4 bases and J by 7 bases; unmatched bases: 4. Here the CDR3 DNA reads TGTGCCAGTAGTAGAGCGGGGGGAGGGACCCAGTACTTC. This codes for CASSRAGGGTQYF. Combining the CDR3 with reference TRBV19 and TRBJ2-5 gives the whole variable domain DGGITQSPKYLFRKEGQNVTLSCEQNLNHDAMYWYRQDPGQGLRLIYYSQIVNDFQKGDIAEGYSVSREKKESFPLTVTSAQKNPTAFYLCASSRAGGGTQYFGPGTRLLVL.

CDR3: CASSGLFTGPAYEQYF. CDR3 coding DNA: TGTGCCAGCAGTGGTCTATTTACAGGGCCCGCCTACGAGCAGTACTTC. The chain employs TRBV27 and TRBJ2-7, with D possibly TRBD1 on 6 matching bases. Germline lookup yields CDR1 MNHEY and CDR2 SMNVEV (reference sequence). The V end lost 5 bases, the J end lost 2 bases, and 19 bases lay between the germline ends. The CDR3 runs to 16 residues.

The V and J genes are TRBV18 and TRBJ1-2; D unclear. The CDR3 runs to 15 residues. Trimming took 0 bases from V and 4 from J, leaving 12 bases between them. Germline loops: CDR1 KGHSH, CDR2 LQKENI. CDR3 bases: TGTGCCAGCTCACCACCTAGTTCAACTGGCTATGGCTACACCTTC. It specifies CASSPPSSTGYGYTF.

The CDR3 sequence: CASSITGGGETQYF. CDR3 sequence (DNA): TGTGCCAGTAGTATAACAGGGGGAGGAGAGACCCAGTACTTC. J is TRBJ2-5 and V is TRBV19, with 8 bases matching TRBD1. The CDR3 extends over 14 amino acids. V trimming: 2 bases; J trimming: 4 bases; junction bases outside the gene matches: 3. CDR1 and CDR2 from the germline V gene are LNHDA and SQIVND (reference sequence).

The CDR3 here is CASSATLGTGVYNEQFF. The CDR3 DNA reads as TGTGCCAGCAGTGCGACACTCGGGACAGGGGTTTACAATGAGCAGTTCTTC. The V gene is TRBV28, the J gene TRBJ2-1; 10 positions match TRBD1. CDR1 and CDR2 from the germline V gene are MDHEN and SYDVKM. The CDR3 runs 17 residues. The V and J ends lost 5 bases and 4 bases, in that order; junction bases with no gene match: 11.

This sequence joins TRBV27 and TRBJ1-1; no clear D. V lost 3 bases and J 5 bases, leaving 10 bases between the germline ends. CDR1 and CDR2 from the germline V gene are MNHEY and SMNVEV (reference sequence). The CDR3 length is 13 residues. This chain's CDR3 is CASSFLRRTEAFF. DNA for the CDR3: TGTGCCAGCAGTTTTCTCCGGAGGACTGAAGCTTTCTTT.

The chain combines TRBV11-1 with TRBJ1-2; D remains unclear. Trimming took off 8 bases at V and 4 bases at J, with 20 bases between the two ends. Germline V lookup: CDR1 SGHAT, CDR2 FQDESV (reference sequence). The CDR3 runs 15 residues. The CDR3 region has the DNA TGTGCCAGCGGAGACCCCGGCGGAGGGTTCTATGGCTACACCTTC. Amino acids: CASGDPGGGFYGYTF.

This chain links TRBV10-1 with TRBJ2-5, with 8 nucleotides matching TRBD1. Trimming removed 6 bases from V and 6 bases from J; junction bases left unmatched: 9. Germline V CDR1 and CDR2: WNHNN, SYGVQD (reference sequence). The CDR3 covers 14 residues. Written as DNA, the CDR3 is TGCGCCAGCAGCGCCACAGGGGGTGGAAAGACCCAGTACTTC. This encodes CASSATGGGKTQYF.

The chain carries TRBV15 and TRBJ2-7; D gene uncertain. Germline V gene lookup returns CDR1 LNHNV and CDR2 YYDKDF (reference sequence). The CDR3 is made up of 17 amino acids. The ends were cut back, 2 bases at V and 0 bases at J, with 17 bases in the middle. The CDR3 reads CATSRFPSRTDSYEQYF. The CDR3 coding sequence is TGTGCCACCAGCAGATTCCCGAGCCGCACAGACTCCTACGAGCAGTACTTC. The full variable domain, in which reference TRBV15 and TRBJ2-7 provide the parts outside the CDR3, is DAMVIQNPRYQVTQFGKPVTLSCSQTLNHNVMYWYQQKSSQAPKLLFHYYDKDFNNEADTPDNFQSRRPNTSFCFLDIRSPGLGDTAMYLCATSRFPSRTDSYEQYFGPGTRLTVT.